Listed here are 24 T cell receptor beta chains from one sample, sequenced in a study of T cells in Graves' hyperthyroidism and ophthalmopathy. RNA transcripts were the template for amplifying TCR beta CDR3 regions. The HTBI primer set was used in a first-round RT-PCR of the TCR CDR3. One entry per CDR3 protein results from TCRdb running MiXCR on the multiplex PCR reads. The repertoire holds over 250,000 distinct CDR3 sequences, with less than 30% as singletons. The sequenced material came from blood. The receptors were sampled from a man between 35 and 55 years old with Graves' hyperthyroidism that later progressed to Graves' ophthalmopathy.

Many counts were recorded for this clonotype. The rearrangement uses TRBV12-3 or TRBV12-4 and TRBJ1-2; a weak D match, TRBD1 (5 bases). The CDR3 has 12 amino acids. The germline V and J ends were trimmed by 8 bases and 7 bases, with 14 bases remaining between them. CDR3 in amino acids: CASYRGSGGYTF. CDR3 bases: TGTGCCAGCTATAGGGGATCTGGTGGCTACACCTTC.

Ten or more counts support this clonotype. CDR3 residues: CASSLSGGSRGTSYEQYF. The DNA for the CDR3 is TGCGCCAGCAGCTTGTCGGGGGGAAGTAGGGGCACCTCCTACGAGCAGTACTTC. This rearrangement joins TRBV5-1 to TRBJ2-7; 7 bases map to TRBD2. Trimming at V came to 1 base and at J to 0 bases, leaving 13 bases not matched to a gene. The CDR3 contains 18 residues. Germline-derived CDR1 and CDR2 are SGHRS and YFSETQ. Based on the CDR3 plus reference TRBV5-1 and TRBJ2-7, the full variable domain is KAGVTQTPRYLIKTRGQQVTLSCSPISGHRSVSWYQQTPGQGLQFLFEYFSETQRNKGNFPGRFSGRQFSNSRSEMNVSTLELGDSALYLCASSLSGGSRGTSYEQYFGPGTRLTVT.

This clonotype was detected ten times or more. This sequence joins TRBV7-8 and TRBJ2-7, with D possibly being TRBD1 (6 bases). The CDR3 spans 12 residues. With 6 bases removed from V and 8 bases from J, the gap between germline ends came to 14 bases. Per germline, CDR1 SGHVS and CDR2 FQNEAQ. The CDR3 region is CASRKTRGKQYF. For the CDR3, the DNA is TGTGCCAGCAGAAAAACAAGGGGGAAGCAGTACTTC.

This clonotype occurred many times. The CDR3 DNA sequence: TGTGCCAGCAGTTCCGACAGGACTCACGAGCAGTACTTC. The encoded protein is CASSSDRTHEQYF. The V and J genes are TRBV12-3 or TRBV12-4 and TRBJ2-7; perhaps TRBD1 as D (6 bases). Trimming left V 4 bases short and J 5 bases short, with 12 bases between. CDR3 length: 13 residues.

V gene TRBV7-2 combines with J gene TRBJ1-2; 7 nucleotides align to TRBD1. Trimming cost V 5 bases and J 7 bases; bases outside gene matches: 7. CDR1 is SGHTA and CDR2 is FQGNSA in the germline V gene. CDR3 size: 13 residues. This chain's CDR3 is CASSKDRTAGYTF. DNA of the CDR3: TGTGCCAGCAGCAAGGACAGGACGGCTGGCTACACCTTC.

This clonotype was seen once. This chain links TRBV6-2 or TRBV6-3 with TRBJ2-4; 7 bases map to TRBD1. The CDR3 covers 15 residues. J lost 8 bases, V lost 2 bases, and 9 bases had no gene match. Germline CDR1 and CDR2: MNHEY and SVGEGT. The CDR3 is CASSYEGASGYIQYF. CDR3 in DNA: TGTGCCAGCAGTTACGAGGGGGCATCAGGGTACATTCAGTACTTC.

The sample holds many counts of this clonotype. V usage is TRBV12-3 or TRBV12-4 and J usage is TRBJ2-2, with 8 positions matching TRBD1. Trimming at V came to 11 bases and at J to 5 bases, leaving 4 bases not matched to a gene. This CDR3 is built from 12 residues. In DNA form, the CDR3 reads TGTGCCCTGCGACAGGGGACCGGGGAGCTGTTTTTT. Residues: CALRQGTGELFF.

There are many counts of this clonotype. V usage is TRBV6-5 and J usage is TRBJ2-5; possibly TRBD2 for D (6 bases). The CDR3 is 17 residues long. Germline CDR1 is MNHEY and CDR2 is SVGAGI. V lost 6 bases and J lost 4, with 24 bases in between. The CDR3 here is CASRGTSGGARVETQYF. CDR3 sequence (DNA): TGTGCCAGCAGGGGAACCTCAGGAGGGGCGCGAGTAGAGACCCAGTACTTC.

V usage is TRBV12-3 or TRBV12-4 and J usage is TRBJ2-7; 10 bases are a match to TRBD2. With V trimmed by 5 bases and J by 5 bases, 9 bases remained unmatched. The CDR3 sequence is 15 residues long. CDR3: CASSPKAGGPNEQYF. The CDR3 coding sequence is TGTGCCAGCAGTCCGAAAGCGGGAGGGCCGAACGAGCAGTACTTC.

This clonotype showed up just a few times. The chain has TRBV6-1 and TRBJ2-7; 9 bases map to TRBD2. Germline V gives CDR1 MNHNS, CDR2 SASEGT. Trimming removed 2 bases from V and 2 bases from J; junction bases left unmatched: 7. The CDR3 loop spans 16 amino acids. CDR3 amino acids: CASSESLGLAAYEQYF. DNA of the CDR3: TGTGCCAGCAGTGAAAGTCTGGGACTAGCAGCCTACGAGCAGTACTTC.

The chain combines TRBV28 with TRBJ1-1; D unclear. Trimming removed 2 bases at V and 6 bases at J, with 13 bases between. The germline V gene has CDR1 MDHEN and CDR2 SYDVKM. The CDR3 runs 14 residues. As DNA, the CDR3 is TGTGCCAGCAGTTTAACCTTTAGTCGGCCTGAAGCTTTCTTT. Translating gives CASSLTFSRPEAFF.

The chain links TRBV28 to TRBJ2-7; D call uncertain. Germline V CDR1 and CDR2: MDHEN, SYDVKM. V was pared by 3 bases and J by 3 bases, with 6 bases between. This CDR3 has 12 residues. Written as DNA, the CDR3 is TGTGCCAGCAGTTTTAACTACTACGAGCAGTACTTC. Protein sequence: CASSFNYYEQYF.

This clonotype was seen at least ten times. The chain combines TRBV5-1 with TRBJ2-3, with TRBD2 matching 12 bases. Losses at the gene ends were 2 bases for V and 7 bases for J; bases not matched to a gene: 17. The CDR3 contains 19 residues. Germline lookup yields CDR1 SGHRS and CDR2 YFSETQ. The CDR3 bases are TGCGCCAGCAGCTTTCGTGGACTAGCGGGGAGGGTGGGCGTTAATACGCAGTATTTT. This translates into CASSFRGLAGRVGVNTQYF.

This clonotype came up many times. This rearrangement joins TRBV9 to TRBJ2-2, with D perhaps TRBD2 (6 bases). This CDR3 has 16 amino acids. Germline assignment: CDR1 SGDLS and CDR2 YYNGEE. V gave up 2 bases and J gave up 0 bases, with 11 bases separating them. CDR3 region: CASSVGLFANTGELFF. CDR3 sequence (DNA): TGTGCCAGCAGCGTGGGACTGTTCGCGAACACCGGGGAGCTGTTTTTT.

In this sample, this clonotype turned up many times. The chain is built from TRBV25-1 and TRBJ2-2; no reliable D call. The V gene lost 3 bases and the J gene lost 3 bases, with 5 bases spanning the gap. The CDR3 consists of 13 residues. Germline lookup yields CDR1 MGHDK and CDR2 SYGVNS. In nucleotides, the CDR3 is TGTGCCAGCAGTGATTGGGACACCGGGGAGCTGTTTTTT. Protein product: CASSDWDTGELFF. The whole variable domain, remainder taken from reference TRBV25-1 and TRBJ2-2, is EADIYQTPRYLVIGTGKKITLECSQTMGHDKMYWYQQDPGMELHLIHYSYGVNSTEKGDLSSESTVSRIRTEHFPLTLESARPSHTSQYLCASSDWDTGELFFGEGSRLTVL.

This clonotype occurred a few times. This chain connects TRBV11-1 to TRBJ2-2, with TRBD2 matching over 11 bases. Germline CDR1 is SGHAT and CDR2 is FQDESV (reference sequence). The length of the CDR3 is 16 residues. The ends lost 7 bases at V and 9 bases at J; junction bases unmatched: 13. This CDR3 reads CASNPTSGSFPRELFF. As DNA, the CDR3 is TGTGCCAGCAACCCAACTAGCGGGAGCTTTCCCCGGGAGCTGTTTTTT.

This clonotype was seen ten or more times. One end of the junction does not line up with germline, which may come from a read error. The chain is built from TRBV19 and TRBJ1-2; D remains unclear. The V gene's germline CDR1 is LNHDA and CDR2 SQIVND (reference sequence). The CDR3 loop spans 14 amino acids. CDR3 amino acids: CASSISPQPYSYTF. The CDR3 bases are TGTGCCAGTAGTATCTCCCCGCAGCCCTATAGCTACACCTTC.

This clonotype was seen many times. The CDR3 spells CATSKSGLADRNYEQYF. The CDR3 nucleotides read TGTGCCACCAGTAAGTCGGGTCTGGCGGATCGGAACTACGAGCAGTACTTC. The chain joins TRBV24-1 to TRBJ2-7; D gene uncertain. Trimming removed 6 bases from V and 3 bases from J, with 23 bases in between. The CDR3 is 17 amino acids. The germline V gene has CDR1 KGHDR and CDR2 SFDVKD.

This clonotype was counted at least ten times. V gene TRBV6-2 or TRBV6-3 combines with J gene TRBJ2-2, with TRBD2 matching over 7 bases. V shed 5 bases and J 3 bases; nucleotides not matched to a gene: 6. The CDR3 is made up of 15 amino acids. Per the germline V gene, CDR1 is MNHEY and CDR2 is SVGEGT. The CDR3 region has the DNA TGTGCCAGCAGTCACGGGGGGTTGGACACCGGGGAGCTGTTTTTT. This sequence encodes CASSHGGLDTGELFF.

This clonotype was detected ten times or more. In nucleotides, the CDR3 is TGTGCCAGTAGTATCGGAGGGGGCAATGTCTATGGCTACACCTTC. This translates into CASSIGGGNVYGYTF. V is TRBV19 and J is TRBJ1-2; 7 bases agree with TRBD1. Germline V lookup: CDR1 LNHDA, CDR2 SQIVND (reference sequence). V shed 3 bases and J 4 bases; nucleotides not matched to a gene: 8. This CDR3 comprises 15 residues.

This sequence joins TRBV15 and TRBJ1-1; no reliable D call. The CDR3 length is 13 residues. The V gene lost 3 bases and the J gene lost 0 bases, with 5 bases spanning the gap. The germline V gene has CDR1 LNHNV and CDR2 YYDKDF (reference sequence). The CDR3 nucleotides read TGTGCCACCAGCAGGCTAATGAACACTGAAGCTTTCTTT. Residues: CATSRLMNTEAFF.

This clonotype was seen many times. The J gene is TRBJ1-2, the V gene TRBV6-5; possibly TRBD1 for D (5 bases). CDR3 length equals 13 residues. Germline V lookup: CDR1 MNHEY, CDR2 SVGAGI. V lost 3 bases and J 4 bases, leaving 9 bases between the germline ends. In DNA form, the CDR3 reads TGTGCCAGCAGTTATCAAGGGACCTATGGCTACACCTTC. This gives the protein CASSYQGTYGYTF.

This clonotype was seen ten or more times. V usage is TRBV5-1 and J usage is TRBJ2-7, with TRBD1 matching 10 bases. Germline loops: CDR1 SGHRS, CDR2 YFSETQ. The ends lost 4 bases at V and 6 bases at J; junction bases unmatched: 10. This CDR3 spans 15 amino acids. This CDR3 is CASSLTGTGVSEQYF. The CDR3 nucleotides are TGCGCCAGCAGCCTAACCGGGACAGGGGTTTCCGAGCAGTACTTC.

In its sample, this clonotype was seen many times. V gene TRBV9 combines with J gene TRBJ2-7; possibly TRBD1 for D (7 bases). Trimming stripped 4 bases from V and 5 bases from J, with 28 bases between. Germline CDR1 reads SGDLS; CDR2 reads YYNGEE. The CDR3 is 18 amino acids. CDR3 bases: TGTGCCAGCAGCCGGGGGAATAGACAGGGCTCTCCGTTGGACGAGCAGTACTTC. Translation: CASSRGNRQGSPLDEQYF.